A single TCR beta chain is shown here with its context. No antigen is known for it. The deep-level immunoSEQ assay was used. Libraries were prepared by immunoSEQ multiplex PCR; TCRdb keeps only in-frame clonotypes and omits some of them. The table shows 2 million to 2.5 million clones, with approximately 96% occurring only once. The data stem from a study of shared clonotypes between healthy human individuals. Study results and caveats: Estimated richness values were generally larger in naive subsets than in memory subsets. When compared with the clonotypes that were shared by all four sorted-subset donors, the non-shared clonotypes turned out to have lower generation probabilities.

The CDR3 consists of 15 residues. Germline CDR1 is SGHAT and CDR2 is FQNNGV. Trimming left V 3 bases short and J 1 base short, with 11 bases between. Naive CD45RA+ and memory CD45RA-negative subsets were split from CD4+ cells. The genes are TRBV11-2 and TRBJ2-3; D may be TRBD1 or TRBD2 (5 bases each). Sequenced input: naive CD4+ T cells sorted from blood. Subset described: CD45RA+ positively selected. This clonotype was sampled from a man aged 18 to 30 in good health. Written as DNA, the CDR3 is TGTGCCAGCAGCTTCGGGGCCCCCGGCACAGATACGCAGTATTTT. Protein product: CASSFGAPGTDTQYF.